Included here is one T cell receptor (beta chain) sequence, with context. Produced via immunoSEQ multiplex PCR; TCRdb's table is partial and in-frame only. The data show tens of thousands of clones, more than 90% seen once. The data stem from a study of T cell changes during pregnancy in multiple sclerosis. Trimming removed 5 bases from V and 8 bases from J, with 9 bases in between. Germline V lookup: CDR1 MNHEY, CDR2 SVGAGI. The CDR3 covers 11 residues. This TCR derives from a female donor in good health, enrolled as a control in a pregnancy study. This sequence joins TRBV6-5 and TRBJ1-2; D is uncertain. The sample was peripheral blood, taken in the second trimester of pregnancy. DNA of the CDR3: TGTGCCAGCAGTGGACGCGGGGGCTACACCTTC. Translating gives CASSGRGGYTF.